This T cell receptor beta chain was observed in a study of blood T cell repertoires in COVID-19. In the study's own analysis: Reference gene primer amplification gave estimated nucleated cell counts. Produced via immunoSEQ multiplex PCR; TCRdb's table is partial and in-frame only. That table is the source of V, J and clone size, and D and trimming were worked out from the DNA. The sample yields about 230,000 clones, approximately 82% seen once. V was pared by 5 bases and J by 2 bases, with 11 bases of the junction left unmatched. From germline, CDR1 is KGHDR and CDR2 SFDVKD. The length of the CDR3 is 19 residues. This clone was seen a handful of times.

The genes are TRBV24-1 and TRBJ2-3; 14 bases agree with TRBD2. Sample: peripheral blood. This sequence originates from a woman in her sixties or seventies with active or convalescent COVID-19. The CDR3 loop is CATSGSPGLAGVVTDTQYF. In nucleotides, the CDR3 is TGTGCCACCAGTGGATCACCGGGACTAGCGGGAGTCGTCACAGATACGCAGTATTTT.